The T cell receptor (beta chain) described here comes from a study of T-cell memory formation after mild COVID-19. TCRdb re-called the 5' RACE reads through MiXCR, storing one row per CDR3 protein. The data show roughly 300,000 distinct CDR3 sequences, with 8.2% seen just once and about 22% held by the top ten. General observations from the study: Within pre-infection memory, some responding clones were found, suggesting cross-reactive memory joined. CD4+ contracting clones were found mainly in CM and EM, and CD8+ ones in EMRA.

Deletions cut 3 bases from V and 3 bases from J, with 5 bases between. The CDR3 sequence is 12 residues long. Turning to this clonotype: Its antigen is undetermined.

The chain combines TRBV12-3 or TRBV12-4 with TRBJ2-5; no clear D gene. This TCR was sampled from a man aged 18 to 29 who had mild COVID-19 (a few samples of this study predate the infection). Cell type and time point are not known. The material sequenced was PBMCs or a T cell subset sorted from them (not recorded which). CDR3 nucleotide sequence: TGTGCCAGCAGTTTCGGAAAAGAGACCCAGTACTTC. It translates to CASSFGKETQYF.